The 27 T cell receptor beta chains reported below all come from one sample, sequenced in a study of blood T cell repertoires in COVID-19. The method was immunoSEQ multiplex PCR; TCRdb's version includes in-frame clones alone and lacks a portion of them. The table records approximately 280,000 clones, roughly 90% of them present only once. Sample: peripheral blood. The receptor source for this set is a man aged 35-49 years with acute or convalescent COVID-19.

The chain joins TRBV19 to TRBJ1-1; no reliable D call. This CDR3 is 14 amino acids long. The germline CDR1 and CDR2 sequences are LNHDA and SQIVND (reference sequence). The V gene lost 0 bases and the J gene lost 6 bases, with 11 bases spanning the gap. CDR3 loop: CASSIEATRAEAFF. The CDR3 coding sequence is TGTGCCAGTAGTATAGAGGCTACTAGAGCTGAAGCTTTCTTT.

The chain couples TRBV12-3 or TRBV12-4 to TRBJ1-1, with D hard to call. The CDR3 runs to 12 residues. V lost 4 bases to trimming and J lost 4 bases, with 7 bases between them. The DNA of the CDR3 is TGTGCCAGCAGTTCGGTATTCACTGAAGCTTTCTTT. The encoded protein is CASSSVFTEAFF.

This chain joins TRBV6-2 or TRBV6-3 and TRBJ1-5; 8 bases line up with TRBD1. V lost 5 bases and J lost 3; bases outside the gene matches: 9. CDR3 length equals 16 residues. The germline CDR1 and CDR2 sequences are MNHEY and SVGEGT. Here the CDR3 DNA reads TGTGCCAGCAGTATCCGACAGGGGCTATCCAATCAGCCCCAGCATTTT. Residues: CASSIRQGLSNQPQHF.

This chain links TRBV5-5 with TRBJ2-3; D is possibly TRBD1 (5 bases). CDR3 length equals 15 residues. Germline V gene data show CDR1 as SGHKS and CDR2 as YYEKEE (reference sequence). V was cut by 0 bases and J by 4 bases, with 12 bases left in between. The CDR3 sequence is CASSLDAGYADTQYF. Written as DNA, the CDR3 is TGTGCCAGCAGCTTGGACGCAGGGTACGCAGATACGCAGTATTTT.

This clone was picked up a small number of times. The V call is TRBV5-1, the J call TRBJ1-5, with TRBD1 matching over 7 bases. Losses at the gene ends were 3 bases for V and 3 bases for J; bases not matched to a gene: 9. The length of the CDR3 is 16 residues. Germline V gene sequence: CDR1 SGHRS, CDR2 YFSETQ. The CDR3 is CASSSEPGQLNQPQHF. For the CDR3, the DNA is TGCGCCAGCAGCTCCGAACCGGGACAGCTCAATCAGCCCCAGCATTTT.

The chain carries TRBV4-2 and TRBJ2-7; D may be TRBD2 (5 bases). CDR3 size: 12 residues. Trimming cost V 3 bases and J 7 bases, with 10 bases left between them. Germline V CDR1 and CDR2: LGHNA, YNFKEQ. The CDR3 DNA is TGTGCCAGCAGCCATCCGTGGAGGGAGCAGTACTTC. Translating it yields CASSHPWREQYF.

The chain has TRBV2 and TRBJ2-7; no reliable D call. Germline CDR1 SNHLY, CDR2 FYNNEI. V lost 3 bases to trimming and J lost 3 bases, with 6 bases between them. The length of the CDR3 is 12 residues. CDR3 bases: TGTGCCAGCAGTGAGTCAGGCTACGAGCAGTACTTC. Protein sequence: CASSESGYEQYF.

The DNA of the CDR3 is TGTGCCAGCATCGCAGCGCTCTCCTACGAGCAGTACTTC. Its protein is CASIAALSYEQYF. This chain links TRBV2 with TRBJ2-7; D not certain. V lost 7 bases to trimming and J lost 0 bases, with 10 bases between them. The CDR3 extends over 13 amino acids. CDR1 is SNHLY and CDR2 is FYNNEI in the germline V gene. The full variable domain, rest sourced from reference TRBV2 and TRBJ2-7, is EPEVTQTPSHQVTQMGQEVILRCVPISNHLYFYWYRQILGQKVEFLVSFYNNEISEKSEIFDDQFSVERPDGSNFTLKIRSTKLEDSAMYFCASIAALSYEQYFGPGTRLTVT.

This clone is a singleton in its sample. The J gene is TRBJ2-4, the V gene TRBV28; D might be TRBD1 (6 bases). The CDR3 consists of 12 residues. V was trimmed by 4 bases and J by 9 bases, leaving 10 bases between them. The germline V gene has CDR1 MDHEN and CDR2 SYDVKM. The CDR3 DNA reads TGTGCCAGCAGTTCAACAGGGAGCATTCAGTACTTC. Translating gives CASSSTGSIQYF.

This rearrangement joins TRBV11-2 to TRBJ2-7; tentatively, D is TRBD2 (5 bases). Germline V gene lookup returns CDR1 SGHAT and CDR2 FQNNGV. V lost 0 bases and J 3 bases, leaving 9 bases between the germline ends. The CDR3 contains 14 residues. The CDR3 region has the DNA TGTGCCAGCAGCTTAGACGGGATAGGCTACGAGCAGTACTTC. Protein product: CASSLDGIGYEQYF. The entire variable domain, with the rest obtained from reference TRBV11-2 and TRBJ2-7, is as follows: EAGVAQSPRYKIIEKRQSVAFWCNPISGHATLYWYQQILGQGPKLLIQFQNNGVVDDSQLPKDRFSAERLKGVDSTLKIQPAKLEDSAVYLCASSLDGIGYEQYFGPGTRLTVT.

V usage is TRBV5-1 and J usage is TRBJ1-3, with 10 bases lining up with TRBD1. The CDR3 consists of 16 residues. Germline assignment: CDR1 SGHRS and CDR2 YFSETQ. V shed 5 bases, J shed 4 bases, and the junction held 9 bases outside the gene matches. The CDR3 region is CASSLRDRGSGNTIYF. CDR3 nucleotide sequence: TGCGCCAGCAGTCTCCGGGACAGGGGCTCAGGAAACACCATATATTTT.

The chain combines TRBV6-1 with TRBJ1-1, with D tentatively TRBD1 (5 bases). Germline assignment: CDR1 MNHNS and CDR2 SASEGT. The V gene lost 2 bases and the J gene lost 0 bases, with 13 bases spanning the gap. This CDR3 spans 16 amino acids. CDR3 in amino acids: CASSEWGGTMNTEAFF. In DNA, the CDR3 is TGTGCCAGCAGTGAATGGGGGGGGACGATGAACACTGAAGCTTTCTTT.

J is TRBJ1-5 and V is TRBV7-9; TRBD1 aligns across 7 bases. The CDR3 consists of 17 residues. From germline, CDR1 is SEHNR and CDR2 FQNEAQ (reference sequence). V shed 3 bases and J 2 bases; nucleotides not matched to a gene: 10. CDR3 sequence (DNA): TGTGCCAGCAGCTTGGCGAGGGGGCGAGACGGCAATCAGCCCCAGCATTTT. This translates into CASSLARGRDGNQPQHF.

This sequence joins TRBV20-1 and TRBJ1-6; 9 bases map to TRBD1. In germline, CDR1 is DFQATT, CDR2 SNEGSKA (reference sequence). Unmatched junction bases numbered 4, after V lost 3 bases and J lost 7 bases. The CDR3 is 14 residues long. CDR3 sequence: CSASYRGLNSPLHF. CDR3 nucleotides: TGCAGTGCTAGTTACAGGGGGCTAAATTCACCCCTCCACTTT.

The CDR3 nucleotides read TGTGCCAGCAGCTTGGGCCCCGGGGGAGGGAACGAGCAGTACTTC. Residues: CASSLGPGGGNEQYF. The rearrangement uses TRBV11-2 and TRBJ2-7, with 7 bases aligning to TRBD2. V lost 3 bases and J lost 5; bases outside the gene matches: 10. The CDR3 sequence is 15 residues long. Germline CDR1 SGHAT, CDR2 FQNNGV.

CDR3 region: CASSAYLGGAPTYGYTF. In DNA form, the CDR3 reads TGTGCCAGCAGTGCCTACTTGGGGGGGGCGCCCACCTATGGCTACACCTTC. This sequence joins TRBV6-1 and TRBJ1-2; D may be TRBD1 (6 bases). V was pared by 4 bases and J by 4 bases, with 22 bases between. In germline, CDR1 is MNHNS, CDR2 SASEGT. This CDR3 is built from 17 residues.

This clone was counted once. This chain joins TRBV6-1 and TRBJ2-7; TRBD1 is a possible D gene (6 bases). V lost 0 bases and J lost 4, with 13 bases in between. CDR1 MNHNS and CDR2 SASEGT come from the germline V gene. The CDR3 sequence is 15 residues long. CDR3 amino acids: CASSEAGNRAYEQYF. The CDR3 nucleotides read TGTGCCAGCAGTGAAGCGGGAAACAGGGCTTACGAGCAGTACTTC.

This clone was counted at least ten times. Other DNA sequences of this sample code for an identical CDR3. V is TRBV19 and J is TRBJ2-3; TRBD1 might be the D (6 bases). CDR1 LNHDA and CDR2 SQIVND come from the germline V gene (reference sequence). The CDR3 consists of 14 residues. With 2 bases removed from V and 2 bases from J, the gap between germline ends came to 8 bases. The CDR3 is CASSINRATDTQYF. In DNA, the CDR3 is TGTGCCAGTAGTATAAACAGGGCCACAGATACGCAGTATTTT.

The rearrangement uses TRBV10-3 and TRBJ1-6; the match to TRBD1 covers 9 bases. The germline CDR1 and CDR2 sequences are ENHRY and SYGVKD. The CDR3 consists of 16 residues. Losses at the gene ends were 4 bases for V and 10 bases for J; bases not matched to a gene: 11. CDR3 sequence (DNA): TGTGCCATCAGTGGGGGACAGGGTAGGGATCGGTCACCCCTCCACTTT. Its protein product is CAISGGQGRDRSPLHF.

This sequence joins TRBV3-1 (or the pseudogene TRBV3-2) and TRBJ2-2; 9 bases are a match to TRBD2. With 2 bases clipped from V and 8 bases from J, the junction kept 9 bases outside the gene matches. The germline V gene has CDR1 LGHDT and CDR2 YNNKEL (reference sequence). This CDR3 region has 16 residues. The CDR3 reads CASSQPLTSGVGELFF. CDR3 nucleotides: TGTGCCAGCAGCCAACCCTTGACTAGCGGCGTGGGGGAGCTGTTTTTT.

This chain uses TRBV5-1 with TRBJ1-1; 7 bases agree with TRBD1. The CDR3 has 13 residues. In germline, CDR1 is SGHRS, CDR2 YFSETQ. The junction had 3 bases not matched to a gene; V was cut back by 4 bases and J by 3 bases. The CDR3: CASSQDRDTEAFF. CDR3 DNA sequence: TGCGCCAGCAGCCAAGACAGGGACACTGAAGCTTTCTTT.

The CDR3 bases are TGCGCCAGCAGTTTGTCGTGGAACACCGGGGAGCTGTTTTTT. Its protein is CASSLSWNTGELFF. V is TRBV5-1 and J is TRBJ2-2, with no clear D. This CDR3 has 14 amino acids. Per germline, CDR1 SGHRS and CDR2 YFSETQ. Trimming pared 5 bases from V and 1 base from J, leaving 9 bases between.

This clone was found a few times. V and J are TRBV5-4 and TRBJ1-2; no firm D call. Germline V gene sequence: CDR1 SGHNT, CDR2 YYREEE (reference sequence). CDR3 length equals 13 residues. V was cut by 4 bases and J by 4 bases, with 11 bases left in between. The DNA for the CDR3 is TGTGCCAGCAGCCCCACAGTTTCCTATGGCTACACCTTC. Translated, it gives CASSPTVSYGYTF.

A single count supports this clone. CDR3 region: CATSREGAGGGGPQHF. Written as DNA, the CDR3 is TGTGCCACCAGCAGAGAGGGTGCAGGGGGTGGTGGGCCCCAGCATTTT. The chain carries TRBV15 and TRBJ1-5, with 7 bases lining up with TRBD1. Germline V lookup: CDR1 LNHNV, CDR2 YYDKDF (reference sequence). The CDR3 contains 16 residues. Trimming removed 0 bases from V and 9 bases from J; junction bases left unmatched: 11.

The CDR3 spells CASSGPGDLKAFF. The CDR3 DNA reads as TGTGCCAGCAGTGGACCAGGGGATTTGAAGGCTTTCTTT. V and J are TRBV2 and TRBJ1-1, with D possibly matching TRBD1 (6 bases). The CDR3 is 13 residues long. V was pared by 4 bases and J by 11 bases, with 17 bases between. Germline V gene lookup returns CDR1 SNHLY and CDR2 FYNNEI.

The chain carries TRBV3-1 (or the pseudogene TRBV3-2) and TRBJ2-3; 9 bases agree with TRBD2. The germline V gene has CDR1 LGHDT and CDR2 YNNKEL (reference sequence). V was clipped by 4 bases and J by 1 base; unmatched bases: 9. This CDR3 contains 17 residues. The chain's CDR3 is CASSLGSPSGGTDTQYF. CDR3 DNA: TGTGCCAGCAGCCTAGGGTCCCCTAGCGGGGGCACAGATACGCAGTATTTT.

In its sample, this clone was seen a few times. V gene TRBV6-2 or TRBV6-3 combines with J gene TRBJ1-6; perhaps TRBD1 as D (5 bases). V was clipped by 2 bases and J by 5 bases, with 7 bases between them. Looked up from germline, CDR1 is MNHEY and CDR2 is SVGEGT. The CDR3 contains 14 residues. CDR3 protein: CASSYRRDNSPLHF. In nucleotides, the CDR3 is TGTGCCAGCAGTTACCGCAGGGATAATTCACCCCTCCACTTT.